This record covers a single TCR beta chain. The antigen remains undetermined. Here immunoSEQ multiplex PCR was the method, and the copy in TCRdb shows in-frame clones only, minus some. The data contain 75,000 to 100,000 clones, more than 85% of them singletons. This entry belongs to a study of T cell responses to AZD1222 COVID-19 vaccine. Study findings and constraints: In all cases, repertoires were sampled only after the peak T cell response.

The CDR3 runs 15 residues. Trimming at V came to 4 bases and at J to 8 bases, leaving 7 bases not matched to a gene. Germline V lookup: CDR1 SGHNT, CDR2 YYREEE (reference sequence). The source is an adult in good health. The rearrangement links TRBV5-4 to TRBJ1-6, with TRBD1 matching over 9 bases. The source was peripheral blood, collected on day 0 of AZD1222 vaccination. This CDR3 is CASSLGDRVDSPLHF. In DNA, the CDR3 is TGTGCCAGCAGCCTGGGGGACAGGGTCGATTCACCCCTCCACTTT. Drawing the rest from reference TRBV5-4 and TRBJ1-6, the complete variable domain is ETGVTQSPTHLIKTRGQQVTLRCSSQSGHNTVSWYQQALGQGPQFIFQYYREEENGRGNFPPRFSGLQFPNYSSELNVNALELDDSALYLCASSLGDRVDSPLHFGNGTRLTVT.